This T cell receptor (beta chain) was sequenced for a study of a mutant IDH1 vaccine in newly diagnosed glioma. At the level of the study: Vaccination began 4-6 weeks post radiotherapy alone, or with temozolomide cycles. Prior therapy was radiotherapy, temozolomide, or both; most received both. Week 35 was assigned to visit V12, and week 47 was assigned to visit V13.

A word on this clone: Its antigen is not identified.

The assay was immunoSEQ multiplex PCR, and TCRdb's table has in-frame clones only and misses some. In the table there are just under 70,000 clones, about four fifths of which are singletons. As to time point: week 35, safety follow-up. Doses of 300 ug of mutant IDH1 20-mer peptide were given with topical imiquimod. The study gave patients eight vaccinations in weeks 1, 3, 5, 7, 11, 15, 19, 23. This TCR was sampled from a man younger than 35 with glioma. The starting material was PBMCs, obtained from a glioma patient whose treatment included an IDH1 peptide vaccine.

In nucleotides, the CDR3 is TGTGCCAGCAGTGAGACAGGGGCCCATGGCTACACCTTC. Translated, it gives CASSETGAHGYTF. The J gene is TRBJ1-2, the V gene TRBV27; TRBD1 agrees at 8 bases. The CDR3 loop spans 13 amino acids. The V gene end was trimmed by 5 bases and the J gene end by 6 bases; junction bases not matched to a gene: 5. Per germline, CDR1 MNHEY and CDR2 SMNVEV (reference sequence).